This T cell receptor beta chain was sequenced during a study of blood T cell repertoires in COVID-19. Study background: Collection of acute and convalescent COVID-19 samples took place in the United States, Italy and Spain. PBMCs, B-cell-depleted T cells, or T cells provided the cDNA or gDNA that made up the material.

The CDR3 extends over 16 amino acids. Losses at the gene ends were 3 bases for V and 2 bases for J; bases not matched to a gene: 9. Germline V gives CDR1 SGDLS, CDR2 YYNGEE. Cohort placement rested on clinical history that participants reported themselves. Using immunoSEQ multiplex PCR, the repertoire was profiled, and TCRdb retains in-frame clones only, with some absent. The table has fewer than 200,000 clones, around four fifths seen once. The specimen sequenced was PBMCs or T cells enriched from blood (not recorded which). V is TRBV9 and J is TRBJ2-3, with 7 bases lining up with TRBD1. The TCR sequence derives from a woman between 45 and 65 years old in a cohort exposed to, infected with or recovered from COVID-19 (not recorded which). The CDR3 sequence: CASSDGDRPITDTQYF. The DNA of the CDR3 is TGTGCCAGCAGCGACGGGGACAGACCTATCACAGATACGCAGTATTTT.